This T cell receptor beta chain was found in a study of cytomegalovirus exposure and HLA in healthy donors. Findings and caveats of the study: TCR beta V segments were, for the most part, productive about 90% or about 30% of the time in an earlier analysis. Presence/absence comparisons presumed near-even sequencing depth among donors. Using a false discovery rate of 0.05, a later analysis showed that about 16,000 TCR beta sequences were associated with HLA alleles.

The length of the CDR3 is 15 residues. The germline V and J ends were trimmed by 5 bases and 4 bases, with 18 bases remaining between them. The germline V gene has CDR1 SGHNT and CDR2 YENEEA. To note about this clone: Its antigen is unknown.

All the people who gave samples were healthy bone marrow donors. PCR was performed using 60 Vbeta and 13 Jbeta primers. The data were produced by immunoSEQ multiplex PCR, yet TCRdb's version contains in-frame clones alone and is incomplete. This table holds around 200,000 clones, 85% found once. The V gene is TRBV11-3, the J gene TRBJ2-7, with a possible D match to TRBD2 (6 bases). The sample was PBMCs. This clonotype was sampled from a woman aged 50 to 60 in good health and CMV-seronegative. The CDR3 is CASSEGGAGGYEQYF. The CDR3 DNA reads TGTGCCAGCAGCGAAGGAGGGGCTGGGGGTTACGAGCAGTACTTC.